These T cell receptor beta chains were read from a single sample in a study of vaccination and CD4 T cells after COVID-19. TCRdb re-called the PCR reads with MiXCR, one entry per CDR3 protein. Among fewer than 12,000 distinct CDR3 sequences, around a third were seen once, and the ten largest hold roughly 9.2%. The antigens for these receptors are not known. Sequences were obtained from CD4+ T cells from blood, cultured in vitro. These TCRs come from a human donor who had recovered from COVID-19. CDR3s include the opening cysteine and the closing phenylalanine or tryptophan. The order of the fields is J gene, V gene, CDR3 protein.

>TRBJ2-1|TRBV2
CASSTGFNEQFF
>TRBJ2-7|TRBV5-1
CGTGHYEQYF
>TRBJ1-5|TRBV2
CASSGDRAGGRPQHF
>TRBJ2-5|TRBV20-1
CSARKQGALQETQYF
>TRBJ1-1|TRBV6-2/TRBV6-3
CASRMDRGSFKTEAFF
>TRBJ2-3|TRBV20-1
CSARARTDTQYF
>TRBJ1-2|TRBV7-2
CASSFNYGYTF
>TRBJ2-7|TRBV5-4
CASSLNHRGQGEQYF
>TRBJ2-2|TRBV7-8
CASSIEQGATGELFF
>TRBJ1-1|TRBV29-1
CSSHRDRNTEAFF
>TRBJ1-5|TRBV20-1
CSARVPGQGGQPQHF
>TRBJ2-5|TRBV12-3/TRBV12-4
CASSFGYQETQYF
>TRBJ1-2|TRBV29-1
CSVEDGGARGYTF
>TRBJ1-2|TRBV28
CASSITAGGYGYTF
>TRBJ1-2|TRBV7-2
CASSLARPLQGYTF
>TRBJ1-1|TRBV15
CATSRDYGPGEAFF
>TRBJ2-7|TRBV5-4
CASSHKQGSVRDEQYF
>TRBJ2-7|TRBV6-5
CASSYSVRETYEQYF
>TRBJ1-2|TRBV6-2/TRBV6-3
CASSYPQGYYGYTF
>TRBJ2-5|TRBV6-2/TRBV6-3
CASSPTGKGKTQYF
>TRBJ1-1|TRBV11-3
CASSLRGEAFF
>TRBJ1-1|TRBV7-9
CASSSYRVWAEAFF
>TRBJ2-1|TRBV20-1
CSAREGTSGGQFF
>TRBJ2-3|TRBV27
CASSLDRLAGSDTQYF
>TRBJ2-7|TRBV6-2/TRBV6-3
CASRRFRGSEQYF
>TRBJ1-6|TRBV18
CASSPGIGSPLHF
>TRBJ2-7|TRBV6-2/TRBV6-3
CASSYTRGRGPIIEQYF
>TRBJ2-1|TRBV24-1
CATSDPRQGDSEQFF